This T cell receptor beta chain was captured by sequencing in a study of blood T cell repertoires in COVID-19. In the study overall: Both acute and convalescent COVID-19 samples were obtained from the United States, Italy and Spain.

Clones were sequenced by immunoSEQ multiplex PCR, and TCRdb holds only the in-frame ones, with some missing. The repertoire holds 45,000 to 55,000 clones, with 68% as singletons. The specimen sequenced was peripheral blood. This TCR was recovered from a woman in her 70s with acute or convalescent COVID-19.

Written as DNA, the CDR3 is TGTGCCAGCAAGACAGGGGACTCCTACGAGCAGTACTTC. It specifies CASKTGDSYEQYF. V usage is TRBV13 and J usage is TRBJ2-7; 8 positions agree with TRBD1. Germline V gene data show CDR1 as PRHDT and CDR2 as FYEKMQ (reference sequence). CDR3 size: 13 residues. Germline trimming cut 7 bases from V and 0 bases from J; bases unmatched to any gene: 2.